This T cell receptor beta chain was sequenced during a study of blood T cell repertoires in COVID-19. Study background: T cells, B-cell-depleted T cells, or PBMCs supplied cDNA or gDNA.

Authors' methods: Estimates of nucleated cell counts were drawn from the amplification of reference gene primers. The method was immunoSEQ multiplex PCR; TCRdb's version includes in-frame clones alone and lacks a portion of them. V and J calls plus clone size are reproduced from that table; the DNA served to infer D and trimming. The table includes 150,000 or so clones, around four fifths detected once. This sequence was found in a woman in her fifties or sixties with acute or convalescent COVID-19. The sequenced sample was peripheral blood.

This chain's CDR3 is CASSQGRGGLEQFF. The CDR3, as DNA: TGTGCCAGCAGCCAAGGGCGGGGGGGTTTGGAGCAGTTCTTC. The rearrangement uses TRBV3-1 (or the pseudogene TRBV3-2) and TRBJ2-1; 9 bases match TRBD2. CDR3 size: 14 residues. Germline values: CDR1 LGHDT, CDR2 YNNKEL (reference sequence). V was pared by 1 base and J by 10 bases, with 5 bases of the junction left unmatched.